This T cell receptor (beta chain) was obtained from a study of blood T cell repertoires in COVID-19. At the level of the study: COVID-19 samples, acute and convalescent, were from the United States, Italy and Spain. The analysed material was cDNA or gDNA that came from T cells, B-cell-depleted T cells, or PBMCs.

The assay was immunoSEQ multiplex PCR, and TCRdb's table has in-frame clones only and misses some. The table records over 350,000 clones, around nine tenths of them present only once. The J segment lost 2 bases and the V segment lost 4 bases, leaving 8 bases of the junction unmatched. The CDR3 contains 17 residues. Germline V lookup: CDR1 SGHRS, CDR2 YFSETQ. Participant age was about 18 to 89 years, and participants resided in about two dozen US areas. Symptom resolution, clearance, or two negative PCRs marked donors in Cohort 3 as recovered. The chain links TRBV5-1 to TRBJ2-5; TRBD2 matches at 13 bases. The sequence was obtained from a woman between 50 and 59 years old who had recovered from COVID-19. Sequencing was done on a sample of PBMCs or T cells enriched from blood (not recorded which). In DNA, the CDR3 is TGCGCCAGCAGCCTAGGGACTAGCGGGGCCATTCAAGAGACCCAGTACTTC. It translates to CASSLGTSGAIQETQYF.